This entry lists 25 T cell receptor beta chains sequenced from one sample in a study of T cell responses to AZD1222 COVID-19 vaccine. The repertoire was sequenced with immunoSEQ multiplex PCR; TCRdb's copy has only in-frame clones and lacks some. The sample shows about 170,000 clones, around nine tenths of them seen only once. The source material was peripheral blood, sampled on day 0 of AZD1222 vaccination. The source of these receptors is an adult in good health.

DNA of the CDR3: TGTGCCAGCAGCTTAGTTTCGGGACTGGACACCGGGGAGCTGTTTTTT. It encodes CASSLVSGLDTGELFF. The chain employs TRBV7-3 and TRBJ2-2, with D possibly TRBD2 on 6 matching bases. Trimming shortened V by 2 bases and J by 3 bases, and 13 bases separated the two germline ends. The germline CDR1 and CDR2 sequences are SGHTA and FQGTGA. The CDR3 has 16 amino acids.

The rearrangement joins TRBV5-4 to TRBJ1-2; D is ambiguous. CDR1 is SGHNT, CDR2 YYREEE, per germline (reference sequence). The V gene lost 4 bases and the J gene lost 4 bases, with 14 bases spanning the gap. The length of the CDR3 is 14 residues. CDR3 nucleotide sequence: TGTGCCAGCAGCCAGATTCTAACCTCCTATGGCTACACCTTC. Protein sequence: CASSQILTSYGYTF.

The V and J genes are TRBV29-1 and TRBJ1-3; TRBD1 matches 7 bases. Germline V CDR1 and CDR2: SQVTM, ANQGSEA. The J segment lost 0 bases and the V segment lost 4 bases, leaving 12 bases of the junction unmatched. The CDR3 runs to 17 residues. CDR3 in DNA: TGCAGCGTTGCCGGGACAGCGTACGATCTCTCTGGAAACACCATATATTTT. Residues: CSVAGTAYDLSGNTIYF. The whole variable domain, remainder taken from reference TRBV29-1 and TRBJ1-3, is SAVISQKPSRDICQRGTSLTIQCQVDSQVTMMFWYRQQPGQSLTLIATANQGSEATYESGFVIDKFPISRPNLTFSTLTVSNMSPEDSSIYLCSVAGTAYDLSGNTIYFGEGSWLTVV.

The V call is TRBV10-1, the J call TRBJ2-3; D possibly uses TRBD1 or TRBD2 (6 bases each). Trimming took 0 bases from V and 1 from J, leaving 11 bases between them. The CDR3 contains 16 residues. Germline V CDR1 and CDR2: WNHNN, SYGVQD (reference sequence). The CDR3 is CASSESTGAGTDTQYF. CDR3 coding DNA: TGCGCCAGCAGTGAGTCTACGGGGGCCGGCACAGATACGCAGTATTTT.

In DNA, the CDR3 is TGTGCCAGCAGCGCGACAAATATCATGAACACTGAAGCTTTCTTT. Its protein is CASSATNIMNTEAFF. The V gene is TRBV7-3, the J gene TRBJ1-1; D is ambiguous. Germline CDR1 reads SGHTA; CDR2 reads FQGTGA. The CDR3 sequence is 15 residues long. V lost 5 bases and J 0 bases, leaving 13 bases between the germline ends.

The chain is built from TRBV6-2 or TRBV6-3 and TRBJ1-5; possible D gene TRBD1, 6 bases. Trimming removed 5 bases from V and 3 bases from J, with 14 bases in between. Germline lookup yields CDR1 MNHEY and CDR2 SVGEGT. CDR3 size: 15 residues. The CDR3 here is CASSTGFLLNQPQHF. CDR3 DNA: TGTGCCAGCAGTACAGGGTTTCTTCTCAATCAGCCCCAGCATTTT.

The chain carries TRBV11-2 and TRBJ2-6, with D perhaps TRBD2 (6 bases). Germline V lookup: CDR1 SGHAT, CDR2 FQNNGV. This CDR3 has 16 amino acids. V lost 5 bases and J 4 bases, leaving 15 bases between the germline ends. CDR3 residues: CASSPARRAGANVLTF. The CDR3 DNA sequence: TGTGCCAGCAGCCCCGCCAGGAGGGCGGGGGCCAACGTCCTGACTTTC.

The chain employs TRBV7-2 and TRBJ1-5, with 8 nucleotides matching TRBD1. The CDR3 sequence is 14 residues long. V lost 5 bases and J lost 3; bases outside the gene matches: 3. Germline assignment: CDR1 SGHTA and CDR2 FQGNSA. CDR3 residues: CASSRDRTNQPQHF. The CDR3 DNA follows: TGTGCCAGCAGCCGGGACAGGACCAATCAGCCCCAGCATTTT. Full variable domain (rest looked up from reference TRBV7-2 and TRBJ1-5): GAGVSQSPSNKVTEKGKDVELRCDPISGHTALYWYRQSLGQGLEFLIYFQGNSAPDKSGLPSDRFSAERTGGSVSTLTIQRTQQEDSAVYLCASSRDRTNQPQHFGDGTRLSIL.

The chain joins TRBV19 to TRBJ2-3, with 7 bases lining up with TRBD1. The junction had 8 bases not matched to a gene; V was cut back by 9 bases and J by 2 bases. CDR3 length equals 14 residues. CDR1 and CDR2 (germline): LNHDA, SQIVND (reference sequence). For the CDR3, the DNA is TGTGCCAGCCGGGACAGCCTCTACACAGATACGCAGTATTTT. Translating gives CASRDSLYTDTQYF. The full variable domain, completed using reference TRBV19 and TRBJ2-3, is DGGITQSPKYLFRKEGQNVTLSCEQNLNHDAMYWYRQDPGQGLRLIYYSQIVNDFQKGDIAEGYSVSREKKESFPLTVTSAQKNPTAFYLCASRDSLYTDTQYFGPGTRLTVL.

For the CDR3, the DNA is TGTGCCAGCAGCTTGACTAGCGGAGCCTACGAGCAGTACTTC. The encoded protein is CASSLTSGAYEQYF. This chain uses TRBV7-2 with TRBJ2-7; 9 bases align to TRBD2. J lost 2 bases, V lost 3 bases, and 2 bases had no gene match. The germline V gene has CDR1 SGHTA and CDR2 FQGNSA. This CDR3 is 14 amino acids long.

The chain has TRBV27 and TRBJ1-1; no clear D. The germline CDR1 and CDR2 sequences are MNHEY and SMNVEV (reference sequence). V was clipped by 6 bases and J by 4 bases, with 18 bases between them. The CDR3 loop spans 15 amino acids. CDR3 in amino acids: CASRRDDRASTEAFF. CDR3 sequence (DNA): TGTGCCAGCAGAAGAGATGACCGGGCTTCCACTGAAGCTTTCTTT.

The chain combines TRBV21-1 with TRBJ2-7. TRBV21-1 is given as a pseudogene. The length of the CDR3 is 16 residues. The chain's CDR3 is CASSETKKLYPSEQYV. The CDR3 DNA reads TGTGCCAGCAGCGAAACAAAGAAGCTTTACCCCAGCGAGCAGTACGTC.

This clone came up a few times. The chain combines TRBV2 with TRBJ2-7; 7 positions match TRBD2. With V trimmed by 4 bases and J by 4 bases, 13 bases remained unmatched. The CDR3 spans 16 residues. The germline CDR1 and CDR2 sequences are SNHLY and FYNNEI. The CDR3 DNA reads TGTGCCAGCAGTGTTCATCGGCCGGAGCGGGGATACGAGCAGTACTTC. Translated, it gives CASSVHRPERGYEQYF. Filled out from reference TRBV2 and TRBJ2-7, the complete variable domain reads EPEVTQTPSHQVTQMGQEVILRCVPISNHLYFYWYRQILGQKVEFLVSFYNNEISEKSEIFDDQFSVERPDGSNFTLKIRSTKLEDSAMYFCASSVHRPERGYEQYFGPGTRLTVT.

CDR3 protein: CASSEATNSPLHF. CDR3 DNA: TGTGCCAGCAGTGAGGCAACGAATTCACCCCTCCACTTT. The chain is built from TRBV6-4 and TRBJ1-6; D unclear. V was shortened by 3 bases and J by 7 bases, with 7 bases between the two germline ends. Germline lookup yields CDR1 MRHNA and CDR2 SNTAGT. The CDR3 covers 13 residues.

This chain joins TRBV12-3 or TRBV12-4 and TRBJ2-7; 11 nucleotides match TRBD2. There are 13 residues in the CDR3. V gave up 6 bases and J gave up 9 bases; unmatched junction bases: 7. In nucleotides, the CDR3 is TGTGCCAGCAGGACTAGCGGGACGCGCGGGCAGTACTTC. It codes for CASRTSGTRGQYF.

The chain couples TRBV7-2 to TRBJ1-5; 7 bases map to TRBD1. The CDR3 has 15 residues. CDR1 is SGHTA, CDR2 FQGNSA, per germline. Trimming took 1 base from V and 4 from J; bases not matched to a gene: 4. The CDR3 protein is CASSLVTGANQPQHF. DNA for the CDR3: TGTGCCAGCAGCTTAGTAACAGGGGCTAATCAGCCCCAGCATTTT.

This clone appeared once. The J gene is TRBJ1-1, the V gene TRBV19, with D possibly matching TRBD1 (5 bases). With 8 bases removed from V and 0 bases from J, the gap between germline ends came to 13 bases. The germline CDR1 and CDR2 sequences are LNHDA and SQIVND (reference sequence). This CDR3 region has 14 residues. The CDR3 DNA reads TGTGCCAGTCGGGGGTGGAGACTGAACACTGAAGCTTTCTTT. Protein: CASRGWRLNTEAFF.

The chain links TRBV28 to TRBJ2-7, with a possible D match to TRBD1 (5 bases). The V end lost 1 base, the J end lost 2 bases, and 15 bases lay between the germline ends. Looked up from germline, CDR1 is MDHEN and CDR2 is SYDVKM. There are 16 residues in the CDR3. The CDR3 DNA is TGTGCCAGCAGTTTATACGGACACTTAAACCCCTACGAGCAGTACTTC. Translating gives CASSLYGHLNPYEQYF. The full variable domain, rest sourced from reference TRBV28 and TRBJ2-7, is DVKVTQSSRYLVKRTGEKVFLECVQDMDHENMFWYRQDPGLGLRLIYFSYDVKMKEKGDIPEGYSVSREKKERFSLILESASTNQTSMYLCASSLYGHLNPYEQYFGPGTRLTVT.

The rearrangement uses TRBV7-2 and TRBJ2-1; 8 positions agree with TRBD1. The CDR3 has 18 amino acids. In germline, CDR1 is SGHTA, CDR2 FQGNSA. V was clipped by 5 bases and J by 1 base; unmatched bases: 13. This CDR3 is CASSQQQGGLASYNEQFF. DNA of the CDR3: TGTGCCAGCAGCCAACAACAGGGGGGTCTCGCATCCTACAATGAGCAGTTCTTC.

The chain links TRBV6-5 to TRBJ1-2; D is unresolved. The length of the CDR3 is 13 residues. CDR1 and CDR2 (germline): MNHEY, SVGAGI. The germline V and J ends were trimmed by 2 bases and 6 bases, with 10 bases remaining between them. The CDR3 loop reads CASSYPGNHGYTF. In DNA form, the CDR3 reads TGTGCCAGCAGTTACCCCGGGAACCATGGCTACACCTTC.

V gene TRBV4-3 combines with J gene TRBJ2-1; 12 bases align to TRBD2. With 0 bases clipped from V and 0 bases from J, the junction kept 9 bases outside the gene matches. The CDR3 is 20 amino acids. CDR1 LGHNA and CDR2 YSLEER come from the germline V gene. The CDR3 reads CASSQENLAGGISSYNEQFF. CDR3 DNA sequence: TGCGCCAGCAGCCAAGAGAACCTAGCGGGAGGGATTAGCTCCTACAATGAGCAGTTCTTC.

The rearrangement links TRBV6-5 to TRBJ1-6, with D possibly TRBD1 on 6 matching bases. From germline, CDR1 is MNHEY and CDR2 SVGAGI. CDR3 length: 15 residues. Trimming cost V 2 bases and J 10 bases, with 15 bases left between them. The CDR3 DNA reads TGTGCCAGCAGTTACGGGGGCACCAAGGGATCACCCCTCCACTTT. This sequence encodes CASSYGGTKGSPLHF.

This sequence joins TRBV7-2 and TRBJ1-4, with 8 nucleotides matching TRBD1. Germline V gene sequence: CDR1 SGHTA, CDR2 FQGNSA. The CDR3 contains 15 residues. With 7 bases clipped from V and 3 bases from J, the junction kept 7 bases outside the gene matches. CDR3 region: CASKKGTGANEKLFF. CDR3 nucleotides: TGTGCCAGCAAAAAAGGGACAGGAGCTAATGAAAAACTGTTTTTT.

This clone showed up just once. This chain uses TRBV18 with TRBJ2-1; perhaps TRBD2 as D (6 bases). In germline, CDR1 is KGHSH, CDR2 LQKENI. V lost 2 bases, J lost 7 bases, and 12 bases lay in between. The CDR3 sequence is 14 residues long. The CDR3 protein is CASSPRTGGNEQFF. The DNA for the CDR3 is TGTGCCAGCTCACCAAGGACTGGGGGGAATGAGCAGTTCTTC.

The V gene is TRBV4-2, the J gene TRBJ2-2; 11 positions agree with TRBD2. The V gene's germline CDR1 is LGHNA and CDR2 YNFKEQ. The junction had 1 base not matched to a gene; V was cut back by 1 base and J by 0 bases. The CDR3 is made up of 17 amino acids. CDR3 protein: CASSQVAGGPNTGELFF. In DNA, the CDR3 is TGTGCCAGCAGCCAAGTAGCGGGAGGGCCGAACACCGGGGAGCTGTTTTTT.